Below are 7 T cell receptor beta chains sequenced from a single sample in a study of T cells in Graves' hyperthyroidism and ophthalmopathy. Researchers took RNA transcripts and amplified the TCR beta CDR3 regions from them. TCR CDR3 regions were first amplified by RT-PCR with HTBI primers. TCRdb passed the multiplex PCR reads through MiXCR, listing each CDR3 protein once. The profile shows more than 550,000 distinct CDR3 sequences, around 16% of them singletons. Sequencing used blood. These receptors came from a man in his fifties with Graves' hyperthyroidism.

This clonotype has a count of ten or more. The chain links TRBV30 to TRBJ1-2; TRBD1 matches 8 bases. The germline V gene encodes CDR1 GTSNPN and CDR2 SVGIG (reference sequence). V was clipped by 3 bases and J by 2 bases; unmatched bases: 11. This CDR3 is built from 16 residues. The CDR3 DNA sequence: TGTGCCTGGAGAAGCCCGAGGACAGGGCGGAACTATGGCTACACCTTC. Translated: CAWRSPRTGRNYGYTF.

The chain combines TRBV20-1 with TRBJ2-7, with a tentative D call TRBD1 (6 bases). Trimming cost V 6 bases and J 0 bases, with 12 bases left between them. The CDR3 is 13 amino acids. Germline loops: CDR1 DFQATT, CDR2 SNEGSKA (reference sequence). CDR3 residues: CSAIRDNSYEQYF. The CDR3 coding sequence is TGCAGTGCCATCCGGGACAACTCCTACGAGCAGTACTTC.

This rearrangement joins TRBV28 to TRBJ1-5; D is uncertain. The V and J ends lost 6 bases and 4 bases respectively, with 16 bases between them. Germline loops: CDR1 MDHEN, CDR2 SYDVKM. The CDR3 is 15 amino acids. The CDR3 spells CASSLDPATNQPQHF. The CDR3 region has the DNA TGTGCCAGCAGCCTCGACCCAGCTACGAATCAGCCCCAGCATTTT. Full variable domain (outside the CDR3, taken from reference TRBV28 and TRBJ1-5): DVKVTQSSRYLVKRTGEKVFLECVQDMDHENMFWYRQDPGLGLRLIYFSYDVKMKEKGDIPEGYSVSREKKERFSLILESASTNQTSMYLCASSLDPATNQPQHFGDGTRLSIL.

This clonotype was seen repeatedly, ten times or more. This chain uses TRBV28 with TRBJ2-7; 7 nucleotides match TRBD1. CDR3 size: 13 residues. J was trimmed by 5 bases and V by 9 bases; bases with no gene match: 10. The V gene's germline CDR1 is MDHEN and CDR2 SYDVKM. The DNA for the CDR3 is TGTGCCAGTGGGGGCAGGGGGATCGACGAGCAGTACTTC. It encodes CASGGRGIDEQYF.

This clonotype was observed a few times. The V and J genes are TRBV7-2 and TRBJ2-3; 8 positions match TRBD2. This CDR3 contains 16 residues. Germline lookup yields CDR1 SGHTA and CDR2 FQGNSA. After removal of 2 bases from V and 4 bases from J, the junction contained 8 bases not matched to a gene. CDR3 sequence: CASSLSTGGRADTQYF. The CDR3 nucleotides read TGTGCCAGCAGCTTATCGACGGGAGGGCGGGCAGATACGCAGTATTTT.

There are many counts of this clonotype. Written as DNA, the CDR3 is TGTGCCAGGGGGACAGGGACTCGTGCGGACAATGAGCAGTTCTTC. Protein sequence: CARGTGTRADNEQFF. The rearrangement links TRBV6-1 to TRBJ2-1; 9 nucleotides line up with TRBD1. V trimming: 9 bases; J trimming: 5 bases; junction bases outside the gene matches: 11. CDR1 and CDR2 (germline): MNHNS, SASEGT. CDR3 length: 15 residues.

The table lists this clonotype with many counts. The chain has TRBV28 and TRBJ2-7; TRBD1 agrees at 11 bases. Germline V CDR1 and CDR2: MDHEN, SYDVKM. The length of the CDR3 is 15 residues. V trimming: 6 bases; J trimming: 7 bases; junction bases outside the gene matches: 11. CDR3 in amino acids: CASSSGQGAPKEQYF. The CDR3 nucleotides are TGTGCCAGCAGCTCAGGACAGGGGGCGCCGAAAGAGCAGTACTTC.